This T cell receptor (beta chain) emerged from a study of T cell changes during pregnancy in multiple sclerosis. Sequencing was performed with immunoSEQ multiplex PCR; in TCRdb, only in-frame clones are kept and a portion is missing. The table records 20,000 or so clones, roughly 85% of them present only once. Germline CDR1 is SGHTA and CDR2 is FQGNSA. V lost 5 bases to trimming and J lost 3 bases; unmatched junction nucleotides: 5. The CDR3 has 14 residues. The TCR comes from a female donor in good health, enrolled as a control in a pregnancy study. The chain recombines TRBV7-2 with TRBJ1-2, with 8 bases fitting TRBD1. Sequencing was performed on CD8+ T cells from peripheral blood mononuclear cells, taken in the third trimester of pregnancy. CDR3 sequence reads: CASSPGQGDYGYTF. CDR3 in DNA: TGTGCCAGCAGCCCCGGACAGGGCGACTATGGCTACACCTTC.